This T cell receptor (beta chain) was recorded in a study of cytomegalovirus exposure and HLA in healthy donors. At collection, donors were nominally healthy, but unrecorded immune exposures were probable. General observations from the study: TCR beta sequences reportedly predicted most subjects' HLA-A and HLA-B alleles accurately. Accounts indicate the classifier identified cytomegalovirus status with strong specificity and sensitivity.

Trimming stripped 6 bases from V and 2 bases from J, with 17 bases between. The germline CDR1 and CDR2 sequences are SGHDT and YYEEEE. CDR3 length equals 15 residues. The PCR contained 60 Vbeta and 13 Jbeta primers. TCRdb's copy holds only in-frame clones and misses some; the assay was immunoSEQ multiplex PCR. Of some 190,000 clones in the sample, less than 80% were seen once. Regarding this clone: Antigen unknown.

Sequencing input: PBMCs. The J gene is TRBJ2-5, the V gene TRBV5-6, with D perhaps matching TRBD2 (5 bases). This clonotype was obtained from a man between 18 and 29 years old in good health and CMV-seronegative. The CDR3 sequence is CASNKALGPQETQYF. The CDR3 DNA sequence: TGTGCCAGCAACAAAGCACTAGGACCGCAAGAGACCCAGTACTTC.